This T cell receptor beta chain was obtained from a study of Graves' ophthalmopathy and Graves' hyperthyroidism. On the study more broadly: Peripheral blood samples were taken at initial diagnosis, before any treatment. Whole-study findings and limits: As the model predicted ophthalmopathy progression, it achieved a sensitivity of 70% to 71% and a specificity of approximately 72%. Blood samples also showed most expanded thyroid clonotypes exceeding 0.001 frequency.

The CDR3 is made up of 16 amino acids. The germline V and J ends were trimmed by 0 bases and 8 bases, with 19 bases remaining between them. Germline CDR1 is SGHDN and CDR2 is FVKESK. Disease in donors with ophthalmopathy had moderate-to-severe activity, CAS ≥3, NOSPECS ≥4 and under 3 months' duration. This clonotype was counted many times. Its cognate antigen is unknown. Scientists amplified the TCR beta CDR3 regions from RNA transcripts. In the first round, RT-PCR was carried out with HTBI primers, and a multiplex PCR formed the second round. TCRdb re-analysed the multiplex PCR reads in MiXCR, keeping a single row per CDR3 protein. The sample holds approximately 210,000 distinct CDR3 sequences, around 30% seen once.

This receptor was identified in a man aged 45-60 years with Graves' ophthalmopathy. The sample consisted of peripheral blood. The chain recombines TRBV14 with TRBJ1-2, with D unclear. As DNA, the CDR3 is TGTGCCAGCAGCCAAGAGAGACTACCAGCCGGATTCGGCTACACCTTC. This translates into CASSQERLPAGFGYTF.